Ten or more counts support the clone carrying this T cell receptor beta chain. Antigen: not known. Next came a second PCR, run for about 7 to 12 cycles, which used a sample-barcoded 5' primer along with a J-beta primer mix. Template switching added a 12-random-nucleotide identifier to every cDNA molecule. TCRdb called the 5' RACE reads again in MiXCR, with one record for every CDR3 protein. The table includes 1.5 million to 2 million distinct CDR3 sequences, roughly 32% detected once. This sample was taken from a study of blood T cells in healthy people across ages. CDR3 length: 13 amino acids. V lost 8 bases, J lost 1 base, and 10 bases lay in between. CDR1 and CDR2 from the germline V gene are MNHEY and SMNVEV (reference sequence). Study findings and constraints: Donor CMV status was unknown, possibly confounding expanded clonotype changes. Estimates based on one million T cells were treated as lower bounds. Per million T cells, TCR beta diversity dropped about linearly as age rose.

The receptor was isolated from a woman aged 30 to 39 in good health. The sequenced material came from blood. This chain connects TRBV27 to TRBJ2-3, with a weak D call TRBD2 (7 bases). DNA of the CDR3: TGTGCCAGCCGGGGGGCGGGCACAGATACGCAGTATTTT. Translation gives CASRGAGTDTQYF.